One sample yielded the 26 T cell receptor beta chains listed below, sequenced in a study of shared clonotypes between healthy human individuals. Clones were sequenced by immunoSEQ multiplex PCR, and TCRdb holds only the in-frame ones, with some missing. The sample lists roughly 770,000 clones, approximately 96% occurring once. Terminally differentiated effector memory CD45RA+ cells were left out of the naive CD8 fraction, which was CD45RO-negative and positively selected for CCR7. The sample was naive CD8+ T cells sorted from blood. Receptors were obtained from a man between 25 and 39 years old in good health.

This clone has a single count. The rearrangement joins TRBV7-2 to TRBJ2-7; the match to TRBD2 covers 7 bases. Germline lookup yields CDR1 SGHTA and CDR2 FQGNSA. J was trimmed by 4 bases and V by 3 bases; bases with no gene match: 12. The CDR3 totals 16 residues. The DNA for the CDR3 is TGTGCCAGCAGCTTGGGTGGTCGGGCGGGAGCTTACGAGCAGTACTTC. Encoded protein: CASSLGGRAGAYEQYF.

V and J are TRBV6-5 and TRBJ2-7; 7 nucleotides align to TRBD1. CDR1 is MNHEY and CDR2 is SVGAGI in the germline V gene. V shed 6 bases and J 5 bases; nucleotides not matched to a gene: 13. CDR3 length: 15 amino acids. The CDR3, as DNA: TGTGCCAGCAGCCCGACAGGGATGGTAGCCGACGAGCAGTACTTC. Translated, it gives CASSPTGMVADEQYF.

V is TRBV11-2 and J is TRBJ2-7; TRBD2 agrees at 11 bases. This CDR3 contains 15 residues. In germline, CDR1 is SGHAT, CDR2 FQNNGV. After removal of 1 base from V and 6 bases from J, the junction contained 5 bases not matched to a gene. The CDR3 here is CASSLGLAGFFEQYF. Written as DNA, the CDR3 is TGTGCCAGCAGCTTAGGACTAGCGGGATTCTTCGAGCAGTACTTC.

The rearrangement links TRBV6-6 to TRBJ2-7; 9 bases map to TRBD1. The length of the CDR3 is 14 residues. Germline trimming cut 6 bases from V and 3 bases from J; bases unmatched to any gene: 6. Germline V gene lookup returns CDR1 MNHNY and CDR2 SVGAGI (reference sequence). The CDR3 coding sequence is TGTGCCAGCAGGCAGGGACAGGGCAACTACGAGCAGTACTTC. Translating it yields CASRQGQGNYEQYF.

V and J are TRBV4-3 and TRBJ2-7; tentative D call: TRBD1 (6 bases). Trimming left V 0 bases short and J 4 bases short, with 13 bases between. The CDR3 sequence is 15 residues long. Germline values: CDR1 LGHNA, CDR2 YSLEER. The CDR3 DNA is TGCGCCAGCAGCCAAGACAGGGGACAACCTTACGAGCAGTACTTC. Translation gives CASSQDRGQPYEQYF.

The chain joins TRBV10-3 to TRBJ2-1; 13 bases align to TRBD2. The trim removed 3 bases at V and 8 bases at J, leaving 7 bases unmatched. The germline V gene encodes CDR1 ENHRY and CDR2 SYGVKD. This CDR3 has 16 residues. Here the CDR3 DNA reads TGTGCCATCAGTGAACCGACTAGCGGGAGGTTCGATGAGCAGTTCTTC. Protein product: CAISEPTSGRFDEQFF.

V usage is TRBV5-1 and J usage is TRBJ1-1; D perhaps matches TRBD1 (5 bases). CDR1 and CDR2 from the germline V gene are SGHRS and YFSETQ. This CDR3 contains 13 residues. The V end lost 1 base, the J end lost 8 bases, and 12 bases lay between the germline ends. The chain's CDR3 is CASSLTSDREAFF. In nucleotides, the CDR3 is TGCGCCAGCAGCTTGACCAGTGACAGAGAAGCTTTCTTT. Based on the CDR3 plus reference TRBV5-1 and TRBJ1-1, the full variable domain is KAGVTQTPRYLIKTRGQQVTLSCSPISGHRSVSWYQQTPGQGLQFLFEYFSETQRNKGNFPGRFSGRQFSNSRSEMNVSTLELGDSALYLCASSLTSDREAFFGQGTRLTVV.

The chain recombines TRBV4-1 with TRBJ1-1; the D is unclear. CDR1 and CDR2 (germline): MGHRA, YSYEKL. V gave up 3 bases and J gave up 0 bases, with 14 bases separating them. This CDR3 has 16 residues. As DNA, the CDR3 is TGCGCCAGCAGCCAGGCACCGAACTTCATGAACACTGAAGCTTTCTTT. It codes for CASSQAPNFMNTEAFF.

The chain couples TRBV11-3 to TRBJ2-1; 9 bases are a match to TRBD1. Trimming took 3 bases from V and 0 from J; bases not matched to a gene: 15. From germline, CDR1 is SGHNT and CDR2 YENEEA. This CDR3 region has 20 residues. The CDR3, as DNA: TGTGCCAGCAGCTTCTGGGATGGGACAGGGAGCGGTCCCTCCTACAATGAGCAGTTCTTC. This codes for CASSFWDGTGSGPSYNEQFF.

The chain carries TRBV6-5 and TRBJ2-5, with 12 bases that match TRBD2. The CDR3 runs to 15 residues. Germline-derived CDR1 and CDR2 are MNHEY and SVGAGI. The V segment lost 6 bases and the J segment 4 bases; nucleotides outside the gene matches: 6. Here the CDR3 reads CASRNRLAGAETQYF. The CDR3, as DNA: TGTGCCAGCAGAAACAGACTAGCGGGAGCAGAGACCCAGTACTTC.

In this sample, this clone turned up once. The chain combines TRBV27 with TRBJ2-3; weak D call: TRBD2 (7 bases). The CDR3 extends over 18 amino acids. The V gene's germline CDR1 is MNHEY and CDR2 SMNVEV (reference sequence). The V end was cut by 4 bases, the J end by 5 bases, with 25 bases between. As DNA, the CDR3 is TGTGCCAGCAGTTCCACTTATCGGGGGGCCACACTTCAAGATACGCAGTATTTT. This codes for CASSSTYRGATLQDTQYF.

V is TRBV29-1 and J is TRBJ2-4, with a tentative D call TRBD1 (6 bases). Germline V CDR1 and CDR2: SQVTM, ANQGSEA. The CDR3 has 12 residues. Trimming pared 6 bases from V and 3 bases from J, leaving 9 bases between. DNA of the CDR3: TGCAGCGTACAGGGCCTCAAAAACATTCAGTACTTC. Translation: CSVQGLKNIQYF.

This clone was seen just once. The DNA of the CDR3 is TGTGCCATCAGCGGTATGACAGGTAATGTCCATGAGCAGTTCTTC. Protein: CAISGMTGNVHEQFF. This chain links TRBV10-3 with TRBJ2-1; a weak D match, TRBD1 (6 bases). The CDR3 is 15 amino acids. V was clipped by 6 bases and J by 8 bases, with 20 bases between them. Germline lookup yields CDR1 ENHRY and CDR2 SYGVKD.

This clone has only one observation. The chain joins TRBV29-1 to TRBJ2-1, with 7 nucleotides matching TRBD2. The CDR3 is 14 residues long. Germline loops: CDR1 SQVTM, CDR2 ANQGSEA. As DNA, the CDR3 is TGCAGTTTGAGAGGACTAGACTCCTACAATGAGCAGTTCTTC. Encoded protein: CSLRGLDSYNEQFF.

Note on this clone: Other DNA variants within this sample encode the same CDR3. The V and J genes are TRBV27 and TRBJ2-7, with a weak D call TRBD2 (5 bases). Looked up from germline, CDR1 is MNHEY and CDR2 is SMNVEV (reference sequence). CDR3 length: 13 residues. Trimming removed 0 bases from V and 3 bases from J, with 6 bases in between. The DNA of the CDR3 is TGTGCCAGCAGTTTATCGGCGGGCTACGAGCAGTACTTC. It translates to CASSLSAGYEQYF.

The CDR3 DNA reads TGTGCCAGCAGTTTATCGCTGGCTGCAATTGAAGAGACCCAGTACTTC. Encoded protein: CASSLSLAAIEETQYF. This rearrangement joins TRBV27 to TRBJ2-5, with no clear D. V dropped 0 bases and J dropped 3 bases, with 14 bases sitting between them. This CDR3 contains 16 residues. Germline V gene lookup returns CDR1 MNHEY and CDR2 SMNVEV (reference sequence).

The CDR3 protein is CASAEDSYGYTF. CDR3 DNA sequence: TGTGCCAGTGCCGAGGACAGCTATGGCTACACCTTC. V and J are TRBV19 and TRBJ1-2; perhaps TRBD1 as D (6 bases). The CDR3 runs 12 residues. The germline V gene has CDR1 LNHDA and CDR2 SQIVND (reference sequence). The ends were cut back, 8 bases at V and 4 bases at J, with 11 bases in the middle. Full variable domain (outside the CDR3, taken from reference TRBV19 and TRBJ1-2): DGGITQSPKYLFRKEGQNVTLSCEQNLNHDAMYWYRQDPGQGLRLIYYSQIVNDFQKGDIAEGYSVSREKKESFPLTVTSAQKNPTAFYLCASAEDSYGYTFGSGTRLTVV.

Notes on this clone: Other DNA sequences in the same sample also yield this CDR3. The V and J genes are TRBV4-1 and TRBJ2-7, with unresolved D. In germline, CDR1 is MGHRA, CDR2 YSYEKL. The CDR3 runs to 14 residues. Trimming took off 1 base at V and 2 bases at J, with 9 bases between the two ends. In DNA, the CDR3 is TGCGCCAGCAGCCAAGTGGACGGAACCTACGAGCAGTACTTC. This gives the protein CASSQVDGTYEQYF.

The chain employs TRBV6-5 and TRBJ2-2, with 7 bases matching TRBD1. The length of the CDR3 is 16 residues. Germline V CDR1 and CDR2: MNHEY, SVGAGI. V lost 0 bases and J lost 5; bases outside the gene matches: 6. DNA of the CDR3: TGTGCCAGCAGTTACTCCGGGACAGTTTTTACCGGGGAGCTGTTTTTT. Translation gives CASSYSGTVFTGELFF.

The chain joins TRBV7-9 to TRBJ2-1; D might be TRBD2 (6 bases). CDR3 length equals 15 residues. Between the trimmed V and J ends, which lost 3 bases and 2 bases, there was a span of 11 bases. The V gene's germline CDR1 is SEHNR and CDR2 FQNEAQ (reference sequence). In DNA, the CDR3 is TGTGCCAGCAGCTTGGACGGGAGCACCTACAATGAGCAGTTCTTC. This sequence encodes CASSLDGSTYNEQFF.

The rearrangement uses TRBV7-9 and TRBJ1-5; possibly TRBD1 for D (5 bases). V lost 5 bases and J 8 bases, leaving 10 bases between the germline ends. Looked up from germline, CDR1 is SEHNR and CDR2 is FQNEAQ (reference sequence). This CDR3 has 12 residues. The CDR3 sequence is CASSETGEPQHF. The CDR3 coding sequence is TGTGCCAGCAGCGAAACGGGGGAGCCCCAGCATTTT.

The rearrangement uses TRBV9 and TRBJ2-7; the D call may be TRBD1 or TRBD2 (5 bases each). The CDR3 contains 13 residues. From germline, CDR1 is SGDLS and CDR2 YYNGEE. Trimming cost V 5 bases and J 3 bases, with 12 bases left between them. CDR3 DNA: TGTGCCAGCAGTCGGGACGGAAACTACGAGCAGTACTTC. Its translation is CASSRDGNYEQYF.

J is TRBJ1-1 and V is TRBV14, with TRBD1 matching over 12 bases. The germline CDR1 and CDR2 sequences are SGHDN and FVKESK. Trimming removed 4 bases from V and 1 base from J; junction bases left unmatched: 7. This CDR3 comprises 17 residues. The CDR3 sequence: CASSRGTGGARNTEAFF. The CDR3 coding sequence is TGTGCCAGCAGCCGAGGGACAGGGGGCGCGAGGAACACTGAAGCTTTCTTT.

The chain is built from TRBV7-9 and TRBJ1-2; D gene unclear. Germline V gives CDR1 SEHNR, CDR2 FQNEAQ (reference sequence). Trimming stripped 3 bases from V and 6 bases from J, with 14 bases between. The CDR3 extends over 14 amino acids. This chain's CDR3 is CASSFQTVQDGYTF. The DNA for the CDR3 is TGTGCCAGCAGCTTTCAAACCGTCCAGGATGGCTACACCTTC.

The chain is built from TRBV9 and TRBJ2-3, with 7 bases that match TRBD2. Germline V lookup: CDR1 SGDLS, CDR2 YYNGEE. Trimming at V came to 3 bases and at J to 5 bases, leaving 6 bases not matched to a gene. The CDR3 consists of 14 residues. In nucleotides, the CDR3 is TGTGCCAGCAGCGAGAGGGTAGCGGGAGATACGCAGTATTTT. Protein sequence: CASSERVAGDTQYF.

This clone has just one count. CDR3 sequence (DNA): TGTGCCAGCAGCCTCCGGGACGGACCGGAGGCTTTCCACAATGAGCAGTTCTTC. It encodes CASSLRDGPEAFHNEQFF. The chain uses TRBV25-1 and TRBJ2-1; the D call may be TRBD1 or TRBD2 (5 bases each). The CDR3 length is 18 residues. Trimming removed 6 bases at V and 5 bases at J, with 26 bases between. Germline loops: CDR1 MGHDK, CDR2 SYGVNS. The variable domain in full, completed from reference TRBV25-1 and TRBJ2-1, reads EADIYQTPRYLVIGTGKKITLECSQTMGHDKMYWYQQDPGMELHLIHYSYGVNSTEKGDLSSESTVSRIRTEHFPLTLESARPSHTSQYLCASSLRDGPEAFHNEQFFGPGTRLTVL.